The clone carrying this T cell receptor (beta chain) has more than one count but fewer than ten. Its matching antigen is unknown. The record originates from a study of CD8 T cells in ankylosing spondylitis. Study-wide results and limits: Ankylosing spondylitis blood appeared to carry a characteristic TCR beta motif of fewer than 10 highly homologous variants. Peripheral blood held disease-linked clones only at relatively low frequency, and these were CD8+. In synovial fluid and blood from reactive arthritis, some motif variants were previously reported.

Researchers built TCR beta libraries using quantitative 5'-RACE with molecular barcodes. Using its own MiXCR run on the 5' RACE reads, TCRdb lists one record per CDR3 protein. The table has 200,000 to 250,000 distinct CDR3 sequences, around 20% seen once. V was cut by 3 bases and J by 3 bases, with 14 bases left in between. CDR3 length: 15 amino acids. Germline-derived CDR1 and CDR2 are MGHRA and YSYEKL. Sequencing was carried out using blood, either unsorted or a sorted T cell fraction (not recorded which). The receptor's source is a male donor with ankylosing spondylitis. This rearrangement joins TRBV4-1 to TRBJ1-2; D possibly corresponds to TRBD1 (5 bases). The CDR3: CASSHGTALHYGYTF. The CDR3 DNA sequence: TGCGCCAGCAGCCACGGGACCGCCTTACACTATGGCTACACCTTC.